The 22 T cell receptor beta chains listed next were all sequenced from one sample in a study of shared clonotypes between healthy human individuals. Sequencing was performed with immunoSEQ multiplex PCR; in TCRdb, only in-frame clones are kept and a portion is missing. The data show about 710,000 clones, over 60% seen once. Sequencing used memory CD4+ T cells sorted from blood. Regarding subset: CD45RA-negative fraction. These receptor sequences come from a woman aged 25 to 39 in good health.

V gene TRBV7-9 combines with J gene TRBJ1-5; no reliable D call. V lost 0 bases and J 1 base, leaving 7 bases between the germline ends. Germline assignment: CDR1 SEHNR and CDR2 FQNEAQ (reference sequence). CDR3 length equals 15 residues. CDR3 sequence (DNA): TGTGCCAGCAGCTTAGCCCCCGGGAGCAATCAGCCCCAGCATTTT. Amino acid sequence: CASSLAPGSNQPQHF. Based on the CDR3 plus reference TRBV7-9 and TRBJ1-5, the full variable domain is DTGVSQNPRHKITKRGQNVTFRCDPISEHNRLYWYRQTLGQGPEFLTYFQNEAQLEKSRLLSDRFSAERPKGSFSTLEIQRTEQGDSAMYLCASSLAPGSNQPQHFGDGTRLSIL.

The chain links TRBV29-1 to TRBJ2-5; a weak D match, TRBD2 (6 bases). Germline V gene lookup returns CDR1 SQVTM and CDR2 ANQGSEA. The germline V and J ends were trimmed by 6 bases and 3 bases, with 11 bases remaining between them. The CDR3 has 12 residues. CDR3 amino acids: CSVRRGKETQYF. CDR3 coding DNA: TGCAGCGTCCGCCGGGGGAAAGAGACCCAGTACTTC.

CDR3 sequence (DNA): TGTGCCAGCAGTTTAGTCGAAGAGACCCAGTACTTC. Amino acid sequence: CASSLVEETQYF. This chain links TRBV28 with TRBJ2-5; D remains ambiguous. This CDR3 contains 12 residues. Trimming left V 2 bases short and J 3 bases short, with 4 bases between. Germline V CDR1 and CDR2: MDHEN, SYDVKM.

J is TRBJ2-7 and V is TRBV5-4, with D tentatively TRBD1 or TRBD2 (5 bases each). CDR3 length: 16 residues. Germline V gene lookup returns CDR1 SGHNT and CDR2 YYREEE (reference sequence). V shed 6 bases and J shed 1 base, with 20 bases lying between them. CDR3: CASNKNRDPTSYEQYF. CDR3 coding DNA: TGTGCCAGCAACAAGAACCGGGACCCAACTTCCTACGAGCAGTACTTC. Looking up the rest from reference TRBV5-4 and TRBJ2-7 gives the full variable domain: ETGVTQSPTHLIKTRGQQVTLRCSSQSGHNTVSWYQQALGQGPQFIFQYYREEENGRGNFPPRFSGLQFPNYSSELNVNALELDDSALYLCASNKNRDPTSYEQYFGPGTRLTVT.

Regarding this clone: The sample carries other DNA sequences with the same CDR3. The V gene is TRBV5-1, the J gene TRBJ1-3, with D possibly TRBD1 on 6 matching bases. The CDR3 covers 16 residues. Germline assignment: CDR1 SGHRS and CDR2 YFSETQ. The V end was cut by 0 bases, the J end by 0 bases, with 10 bases between. This chain's CDR3 is CASSLGQAISGNTIYF. The CDR3 DNA sequence: TGCGCCAGCAGCTTGGGACAGGCGATCTCTGGAAACACCATATATTTT. Looking up the rest from reference TRBV5-1 and TRBJ1-3 gives the full variable domain: KAGVTQTPRYLIKTRGQQVTLSCSPISGHRSVSWYQQTPGQGLQFLFEYFSETQRNKGNFPGRFSGRQFSNSRSEMNVSTLELGDSALYLCASSLGQAISGNTIYFGEGSWLTVV.

As regards this clone: A far larger clone is just one base off, so this is likely a read error. The same CDR3 arises from other DNA sequences in this sample as well. The J gene is TRBJ2-3, the V gene TRBV7-9; no clear D gene. The germline V and J ends were trimmed by 5 bases and 2 bases, with 5 bases remaining between them. This CDR3 region has 12 residues. CDR1 and CDR2 from the germline V gene are SEHNR and FQNEAQ (reference sequence). The CDR3 DNA is TGTGCCAGCAGCCCCAACACAGATACGCAGTATTTT. Its protein product is CASSPNTDTQYF.

This rearrangement joins TRBV7-9 to TRBJ1-3; TRBD1 aligns across 8 bases. Germline V CDR1 and CDR2: SEHNR, FQNEAQ (reference sequence). J lost 0 bases, V lost 4 bases, and 5 bases had no gene match. The CDR3 covers 16 residues. Here the CDR3 reads CASSSQGATSGNTIYF. In DNA form, the CDR3 reads TGTGCCAGCAGCTCCCAGGGGGCCACCTCTGGAAACACCATATATTTT.

The chain links TRBV19 to TRBJ1-2; D remains unclear. The CDR3 sequence is 16 residues long. Germline CDR1 LNHDA, CDR2 SQIVND (reference sequence). The V and J ends lost 1 base and 0 bases respectively, with 12 bases between them. As DNA, the CDR3 is TGTGCCAGTAGTATAGCCCTCCTCCCTGCTAACTATGGCTACACCTTC. Translating gives CASSIALLPANYGYTF.

This chain links TRBV2 with TRBJ2-2, with TRBD2 as a possible D gene (5 bases). Trimming left V 3 bases short and J 0 bases short, with 11 bases between. Looked up from germline, CDR1 is SNHLY and CDR2 is FYNNEI. The CDR3 loop spans 16 amino acids. CDR3 DNA sequence: TGTGCCAGCAGTGATCCAGCGGACTCGAACACCGGGGAGCTGTTTTTT. Its translation is CASSDPADSNTGELFF.

The rearrangement uses TRBV28 and TRBJ1-5; D possibly corresponds to TRBD1 (6 bases). This CDR3 comprises 15 residues. Germline CDR1 MDHEN, CDR2 SYDVKM. The V end lost 6 bases, the J end lost 6 bases, and 18 bases lay between the germline ends. The CDR3 nucleotides are TGTGCCAGCAGCTTCAGTCTAACAGGGATTCAGCCCCAGCATTTT. Translation: CASSFSLTGIQPQHF.

As to this clone: Other DNA sequences in this specimen translate into the identical CDR3. The chain uses TRBV6-5 and TRBJ1-1; unclear D gene. Germline V gene data show CDR1 as MNHEY and CDR2 as SVGAGI. This CDR3 has 14 amino acids. V shed 0 bases and J shed 3 bases, with 8 bases lying between them. The CDR3 DNA reads TGTGCCAGCAGTTACTCTTCCGGGGACACTGAAGCTTTCTTT. Translation gives CASSYSSGDTEAFF.

The chain recombines TRBV29-1 with TRBJ2-3; D gene uncertain. Trimming took off 7 bases at V and 5 bases at J, with 7 bases between the two ends. Germline CDR1 SQVTM, CDR2 ANQGSEA. This CDR3 has 10 residues. Written as DNA, the CDR3 is TGCAGCGCAAGTCGAGATACGCAGTATTTT. As protein: CSASRDTQYF.

The gene calls are TRBV4-2 and TRBJ2-1; D not certain. The CDR3 covers 15 residues. From germline, CDR1 is LGHNA and CDR2 YNFKEQ. Trimming took off 7 bases at V and 9 bases at J, with 22 bases between the two ends. Written as DNA, the CDR3 is TGTGCCAGCACCCACGACCGTAGGAGCAGTTCTGAGCAGTTCTTC. Translation: CASTHDRRSSSEQFF.

The gene calls are TRBV29-1 and TRBJ1-2; TRBD1 matches at 8 bases. V lost 6 bases and J lost 0; bases outside the gene matches: 3. The CDR3 length is 13 residues. From germline, CDR1 is SQVTM and CDR2 ANQGSEA. The CDR3 is CSVRTGPNYGYTF. DNA for the CDR3: TGCAGCGTCCGGACAGGGCCTAACTATGGCTACACCTTC.

This clone was found many times. The chain employs TRBV11-2 and TRBJ2-3, with D unclear. This CDR3 region has 15 residues. The V gene's germline CDR1 is SGHAT and CDR2 FQNNGV. V dropped 2 bases and J dropped 2 bases, with 11 bases sitting between them. The CDR3 bases are TGTGCCAGCAGCTTACTACTCACGCTCACAGATACGCAGTATTTT. Translated, it gives CASSLLLTLTDTQYF.

This clone was observed a few times. The chain combines TRBV7-6 with TRBJ2-2; possible D gene TRBD2, 7 bases. V lost 6 bases and J lost 5, with 19 bases in between. This CDR3 has 16 residues. Germline V lookup: CDR1 SGHVS, CDR2 FNYEAQ. This CDR3 is CASSGGRGSRTGELFF. The DNA for the CDR3 is TGTGCCAGCAGTGGGGGGCGCGGGAGTCGAACCGGGGAGCTGTTTTTT.

The V call is TRBV9, the J call TRBJ1-3, with D perhaps TRBD1 (6 bases). V was cut by 3 bases and J by 0 bases, with 10 bases left in between. The CDR3 extends over 15 amino acids. The germline V gene encodes CDR1 SGDLS and CDR2 YYNGEE. Written as DNA, the CDR3 is TGTGCCAGCAGCGGCCGGGACATCTCTGGAAACACCATATATTTT. This codes for CASSGRDISGNTIYF.

The V call is TRBV6-1, the J call TRBJ1-2, with no clear D. The CDR3 has 14 residues. From germline, CDR1 is MNHNS and CDR2 SASEGT. Trimming shortened V by 7 bases and J by 7 bases, and 19 bases separated the two germline ends. The CDR3 region is CASTLNLVSGGYTF. The CDR3 DNA follows: TGTGCCAGCACCCTGAACCTGGTATCGGGTGGCTACACCTTC.

In this sample, this clone turned up once. The chain couples TRBV11-2 to TRBJ2-5; 9 nucleotides align to TRBD1. CDR1 is SGHAT, CDR2 FQNNGV, per germline. There are 13 residues in the CDR3. With 5 bases clipped from V and 4 bases from J, the junction kept 2 bases outside the gene matches. CDR3 sequence: CASSEDRGETQYF. CDR3 bases: TGTGCCAGCAGCGAGGACAGGGGAGAGACCCAGTACTTC.

The V gene is TRBV28, the J gene TRBJ2-7; 8 bases fit TRBD1. CDR3 length: 14 residues. Trimming cost V 5 bases and J 7 bases; bases outside gene matches: 10. Germline V lookup: CDR1 MDHEN, CDR2 SYDVKM. The CDR3 DNA is TGTGCCAGCAGTCACTATCAGGGGGCGGAGGAGCAGTACTTC. Amino acid sequence: CASSHYQGAEEQYF.

The V call is TRBV6-5, the J call TRBJ2-3; D may correspond to TRBD1 or TRBD2 (7 bases each). The length of the CDR3 is 15 residues. The germline gives CDR1 MNHEY, CDR2 SVGAGI. Trimming removed 5 bases at V and 0 bases at J, with 12 bases between. CDR3 residues: CASSVQGGSTDTQYF. CDR3 bases: TGTGCCAGCAGTGTTCAGGGGGGGAGCACAGATACGCAGTATTTT.

The chain couples TRBV18 to TRBJ2-7; D possibly corresponds to TRBD2 (5 bases). The CDR3 length is 14 residues. V was clipped by 3 bases and J by 0 bases, with 9 bases between them. Germline values: CDR1 KGHSH, CDR2 LQKENI. The CDR3 reads CASSPTLGSYEQYF. The CDR3 bases are TGTGCCAGCTCACCTACACTAGGCTCCTACGAGCAGTACTTC.